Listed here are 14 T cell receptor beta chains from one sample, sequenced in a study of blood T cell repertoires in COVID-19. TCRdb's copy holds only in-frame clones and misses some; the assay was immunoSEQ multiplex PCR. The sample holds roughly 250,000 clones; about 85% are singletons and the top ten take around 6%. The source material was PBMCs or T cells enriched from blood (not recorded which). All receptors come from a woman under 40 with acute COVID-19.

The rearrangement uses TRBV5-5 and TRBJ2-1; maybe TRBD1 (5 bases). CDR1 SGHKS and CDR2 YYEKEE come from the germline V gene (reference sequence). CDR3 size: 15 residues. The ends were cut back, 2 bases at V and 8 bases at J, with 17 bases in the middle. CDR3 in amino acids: CASSFGAPPGDEQFF. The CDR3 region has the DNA TGTGCCAGCAGCTTTGGGGCCCCTCCCGGCGATGAGCAGTTCTTC.

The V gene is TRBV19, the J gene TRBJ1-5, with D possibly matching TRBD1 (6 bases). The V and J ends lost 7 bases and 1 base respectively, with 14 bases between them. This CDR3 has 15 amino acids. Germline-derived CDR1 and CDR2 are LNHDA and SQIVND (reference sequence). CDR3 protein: CASKDQRGSNQPQHF. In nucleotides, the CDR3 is TGTGCCAGTAAAGACCAGAGGGGGAGCAATCAGCCCCAGCATTTT.

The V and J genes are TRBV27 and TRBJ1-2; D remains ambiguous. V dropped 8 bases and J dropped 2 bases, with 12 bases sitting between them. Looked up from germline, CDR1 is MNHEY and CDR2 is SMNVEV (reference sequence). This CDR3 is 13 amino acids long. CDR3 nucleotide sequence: TGTGCCAGCGCCCCCAGCAGGAACTATGGCTACACCTTC. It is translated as CASAPSRNYGYTF.

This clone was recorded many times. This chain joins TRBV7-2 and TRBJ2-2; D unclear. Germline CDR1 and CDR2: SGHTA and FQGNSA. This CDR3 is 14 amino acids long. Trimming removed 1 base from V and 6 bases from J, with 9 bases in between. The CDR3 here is CASSLESGSGELFF. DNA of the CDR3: TGTGCCAGCAGCTTAGAGTCGGGTTCCGGGGAGCTGTTTTTT. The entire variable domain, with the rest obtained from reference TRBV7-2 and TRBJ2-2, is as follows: GAGVSQSPSNKVTEKGKDVELRCDPISGHTALYWYRQSLGQGLEFLIYFQGNSAPDKSGLPSDRFSAERTGGSVSTLTIQRTQQEDSAVYLCASSLESGSGELFFGEGSRLTVL.

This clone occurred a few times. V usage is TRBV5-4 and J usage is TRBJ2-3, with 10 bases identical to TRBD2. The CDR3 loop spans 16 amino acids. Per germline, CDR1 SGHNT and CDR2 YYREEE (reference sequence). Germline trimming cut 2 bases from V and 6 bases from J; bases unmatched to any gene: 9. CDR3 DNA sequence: TGTGCCAGCAGCTTCGCTAGCGGGAGATTCAAGGATACGCAGTATTTT. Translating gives CASSFASGRFKDTQYF.

CDR3 protein: CASSWTGYEQYF. The CDR3 DNA follows: TGTGCCAGCAGTTGGACAGGCTACGAGCAGTACTTC. The chain couples TRBV7-2 to TRBJ2-7; the match to TRBD1 covers 7 bases. From germline, CDR1 is SGHTA and CDR2 FQGNSA. The CDR3 is 12 residues long. The V gene end was trimmed by 6 bases and the J gene end by 3 bases; junction bases not matched to a gene: 2.

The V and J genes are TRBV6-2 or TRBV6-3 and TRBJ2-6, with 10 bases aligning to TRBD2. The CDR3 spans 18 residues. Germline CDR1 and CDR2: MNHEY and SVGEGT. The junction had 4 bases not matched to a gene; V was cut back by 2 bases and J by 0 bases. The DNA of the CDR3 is TGTGCCAGCAGTTACGTGGGACTAGCGATCTCTGGGGCCAACGTCCTGACTTTC. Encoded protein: CASSYVGLAISGANVLTF.

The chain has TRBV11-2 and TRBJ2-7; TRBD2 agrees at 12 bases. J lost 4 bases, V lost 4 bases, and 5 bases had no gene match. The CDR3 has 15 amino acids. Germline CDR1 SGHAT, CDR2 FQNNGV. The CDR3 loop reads CASSSTSGSGYEQYF. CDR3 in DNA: TGTGCCAGCAGCTCGACTAGCGGGAGCGGGTACGAGCAGTACTTC. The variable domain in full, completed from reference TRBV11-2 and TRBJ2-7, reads EAGVAQSPRYKIIEKRQSVAFWCNPISGHATLYWYQQILGQGPKLLIQFQNNGVVDDSQLPKDRFSAERLKGVDSTLKIQPAKLEDSAVYLCASSSTSGSGYEQYFGPGTRLTVT.

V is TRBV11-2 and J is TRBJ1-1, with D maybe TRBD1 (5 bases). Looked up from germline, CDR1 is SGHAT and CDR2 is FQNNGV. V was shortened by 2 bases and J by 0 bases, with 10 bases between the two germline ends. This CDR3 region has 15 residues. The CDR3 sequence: CASSLRPGLNTEAFF. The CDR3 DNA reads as TGTGCCAGCAGCTTAAGGCCAGGGTTGAACACTGAAGCTTTCTTT.

Written as DNA, the CDR3 is TGTGCCAGCAGTAAGACAGGCATGAACACTGAAGCTTTCTTT. This codes for CASSKTGMNTEAFF. J is TRBJ1-1 and V is TRBV25-1, with a possible D match to TRBD1 (6 bases). There are 14 residues in the CDR3. Trimming pared 5 bases from V and 0 bases from J, leaving 10 bases between. Germline V gene data show CDR1 as MGHDK and CDR2 as SYGVNS.

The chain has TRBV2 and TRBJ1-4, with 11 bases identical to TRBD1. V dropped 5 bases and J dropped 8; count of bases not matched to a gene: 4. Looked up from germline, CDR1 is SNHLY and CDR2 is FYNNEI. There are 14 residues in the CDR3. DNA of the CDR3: TGTGCCAGCAGTACGGGACAGGGGGGGGAAAAACTGTTTTTT. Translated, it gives CASSTGQGGEKLFF.

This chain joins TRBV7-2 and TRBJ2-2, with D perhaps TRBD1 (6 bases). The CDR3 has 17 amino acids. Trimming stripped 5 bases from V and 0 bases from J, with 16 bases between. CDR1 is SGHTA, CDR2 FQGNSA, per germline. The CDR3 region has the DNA TGTGCCAGCAGCCCCTCGGGTGCAGGGGCGAACACCGGGGAGCTGTTTTTT. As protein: CASSPSGAGANTGELFF.

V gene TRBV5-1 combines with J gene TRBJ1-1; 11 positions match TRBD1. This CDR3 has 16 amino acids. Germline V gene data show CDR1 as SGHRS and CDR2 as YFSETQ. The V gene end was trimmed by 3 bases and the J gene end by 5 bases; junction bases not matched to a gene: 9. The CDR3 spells CASSWGTGGGDTEAFF. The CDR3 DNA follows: TGCGCCAGCAGCTGGGGGACAGGGGGAGGAGATACTGAAGCTTTCTTT.

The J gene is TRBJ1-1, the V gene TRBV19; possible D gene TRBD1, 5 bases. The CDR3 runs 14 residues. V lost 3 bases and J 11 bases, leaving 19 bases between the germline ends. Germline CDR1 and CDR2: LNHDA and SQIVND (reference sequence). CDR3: CASSMGVTGRKAFF. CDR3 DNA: TGTGCCAGTAGTATGGGGGTGACGGGGAGGAAGGCTTTCTTT.